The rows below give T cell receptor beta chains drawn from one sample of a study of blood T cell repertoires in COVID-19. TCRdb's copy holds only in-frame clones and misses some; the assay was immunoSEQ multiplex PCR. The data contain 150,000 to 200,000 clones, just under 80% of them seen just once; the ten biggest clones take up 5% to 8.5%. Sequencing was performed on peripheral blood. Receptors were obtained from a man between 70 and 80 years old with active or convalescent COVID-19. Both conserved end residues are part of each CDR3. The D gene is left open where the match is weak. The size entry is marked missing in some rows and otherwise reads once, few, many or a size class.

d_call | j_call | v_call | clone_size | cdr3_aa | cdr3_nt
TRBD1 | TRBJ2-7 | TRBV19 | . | CASSIGQDSYEQYF | TGTGCCAGTAGTATCGGACAGGACTCCTACGAGCAGTACTTC
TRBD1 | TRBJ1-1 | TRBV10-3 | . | CAISGGQGTEAFF | TGTGCCATCAGTGGGGGACAGGGGACTGAAGCTTTCTTT
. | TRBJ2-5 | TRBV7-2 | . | CASSDSRGPQETQYF | TGTGCCAGCAGCGACAGCAGGGGCCCCCAAGAGACCCAGTACTTC
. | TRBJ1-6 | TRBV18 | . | CASSPSAGNNSPLHF | TGTGCCAGCTCACCATCCGCAGGGAATAATTCACCCCTCCACTTT
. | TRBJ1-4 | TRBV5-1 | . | CASSIRDMNEKLFF | TGCGCCAGCAGCATACGGGACATGAATGAAAAACTGTTTTTT
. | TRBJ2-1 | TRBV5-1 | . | CASSLGQGLMDEQFF | TGCGCCAGCAGCTTGGGCCAGGGGTTGATGGATGAGCAGTTCTTC
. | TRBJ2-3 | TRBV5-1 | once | CASSLGRGPDTQYF | TGCGCCAGCAGCTTGGGCAGGGGCCCAGATACGCAGTATTTT
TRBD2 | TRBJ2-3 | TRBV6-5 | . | CASSYSLAGLADTQYF | TGTGCCAGCAGTTACTCGCTAGCGGGATTGGCAGATACGCAGTATTTT
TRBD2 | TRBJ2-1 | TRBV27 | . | CASTPAGGYNEQFF | TGTGCCAGCACGCCAGCGGGAGGATACAATGAGCAGTTCTTC
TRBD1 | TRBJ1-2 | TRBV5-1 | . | CASSPGQSNYGYTF | TGCGCCAGCAGCCCGGGACAGAGTAACTATGGCTACACCTTC
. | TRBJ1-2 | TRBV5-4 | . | CASSPETDTYTF | TGTGCCAGCAGCCCGGAGACAGATACCTACACCTTC
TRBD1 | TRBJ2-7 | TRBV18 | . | CASSPFPSGQTRTYEQYF | TGTGCCAGCTCACCATTCCCCTCGGGACAGACCCGGACCTACGAGCAGTACTTC
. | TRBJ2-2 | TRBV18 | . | CASSGQGTNTGELFF | TGTGCCAGCTCTGGGCAGGGGACAAACACCGGGGAGCTGTTTTTT
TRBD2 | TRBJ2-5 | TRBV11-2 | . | CASSLSGGALETQYF | TGTGCCAGCAGCCTTAGCGGGGGGGCCTTAGAGACCCAGTACTTC
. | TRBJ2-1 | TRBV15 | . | CATSRDRASRSSYNEQFF | TGTGCCACCAGCAGAGATCGAGCTTCGAGGAGCTCCTACAATGAGCAGTTCTTC
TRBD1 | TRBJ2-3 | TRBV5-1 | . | CASSLVTGSTDTQYF | TGCGCCAGCAGCTTGGTGACAGGGAGCACAGATACGCAGTATTTT
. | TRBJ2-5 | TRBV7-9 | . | CASSDRRGTDQETQYF | TGTGCCAGCAGCGATCGGAGGGGGACAGATCAAGAGACCCAGTACTTC
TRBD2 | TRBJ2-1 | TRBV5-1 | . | CASSVGLADEDEQFF | TGCGCCAGCAGCGTGGGACTAGCAGACGAAGATGAGCAGTTCTTC
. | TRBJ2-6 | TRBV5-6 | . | CASSPEGYGANVLTF | TGTGCCAGCAGTCCGGAGGGGTATGGGGCCAACGTCCTGACTTTC
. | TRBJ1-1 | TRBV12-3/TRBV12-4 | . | CASSSQLTEAFF | TGTGCCAGCAGTTCTCAACTCACTGAAGCTTTCTTT
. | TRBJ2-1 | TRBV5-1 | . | CASSFRDIPPNEQFF | TGCGCCAGCAGCTTTCGGGACATACCCCCCAATGAGCAGTTCTTC
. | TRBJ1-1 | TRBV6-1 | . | CASSDMRGTVFMNTEAFF | TGTGCCAGCAGTGATATGCGCGGGACGGTCTTCATGAACACTGAAGCTTTCTTT
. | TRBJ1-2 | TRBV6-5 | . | CASSYSTVYGYTF | TGTGCCAGCAGTTACTCAACAGTATATGGCTACACCTTC
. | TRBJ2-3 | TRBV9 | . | CASSPPGVTDTQYF | TGTGCCAGCAGCCCCCCGGGTGTCACAGATACGCAGTATTTT
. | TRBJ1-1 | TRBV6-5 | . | CASSYRGMNTEAFF | TGTGCCAGCAGTTACAGGGGGATGAACACTGAAGCTTTCTTT
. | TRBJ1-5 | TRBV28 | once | CASRPWDKGGNQPQHF | TGTGCCAGCAGACCGTGGGATAAGGGGGGCAATCAGCCCCAGCATTTT
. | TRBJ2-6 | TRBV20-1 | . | CSASQAGASGANVLTF | TGCAGTGCTAGTCAGGCGGGCGCCTCTGGGGCCAACGTCCTGACTTTC
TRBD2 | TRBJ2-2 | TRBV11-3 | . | CASSVSGGITGELFF | TGTGCCAGCAGCGTTAGCGGGGGGATCACCGGGGAGCTGTTTTTT
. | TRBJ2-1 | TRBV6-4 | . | CASSAAWGGVNNEQFF | TGTGCCAGCAGCGCGGCGTGGGGCGGGGTAAACAATGAGCAGTTCTTC
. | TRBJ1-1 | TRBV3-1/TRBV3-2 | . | CASGRDSLGSTEAFF | TGTGCCAGCGGCCGGGACTCCCTAGGGAGCACTGAAGCTTTCTTT
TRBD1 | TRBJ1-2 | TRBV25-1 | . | CASSGIPGQGYGYTF | TGTGCCAGCAGCGGTATACCGGGACAGGGCTATGGCTACACCTTC
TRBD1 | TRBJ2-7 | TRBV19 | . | CASSEDRGYEQYF | TGTGCCAGTAGCGAGGACAGGGGATACGAGCAGTACTTC
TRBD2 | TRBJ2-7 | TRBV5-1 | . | CASRQGLAGSYEQYF | TGCGCCAGCAGACAAGGACTAGCGGGGTCCTACGAGCAGTACTTC
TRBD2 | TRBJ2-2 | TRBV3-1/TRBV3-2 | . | CASSQGRGANTGELFF | TGTGCCAGCAGCCAAGGACGGGGGGCGAACACCGGGGAGCTGTTTTTT
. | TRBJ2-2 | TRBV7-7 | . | CASSPTGVNTGELFF | TGTGCTAGCAGTCCCACCGGGGTGAACACCGGGGAGCTGTTTTTT
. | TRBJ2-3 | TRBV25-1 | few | CASRGTRGSDTQYF | TGTGCCAGCAGAGGGACGCGGGGATCAGATACGCAGTATTTT
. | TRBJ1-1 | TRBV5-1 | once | CASSLAVNTEAFF | TGCGCCAGCAGCTTGGCGGTGAACACTGAAGCTTTCTTT
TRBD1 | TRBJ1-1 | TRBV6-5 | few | CASSRDRRDTEAFF | TGTGCCAGCAGTCGGGACAGGAGGGACACTGAAGCTTTCTTT
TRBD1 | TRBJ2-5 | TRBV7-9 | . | CASKGQGETQYF | TGTGCCAGTAAGGGACAGGGAGAGACCCAGTACTTC
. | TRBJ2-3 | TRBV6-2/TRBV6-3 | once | CASSPAWGVTDTQYF | TGTGCCAGCAGTCCGGCCTGGGGCGTGACAGATACGCAGTATTTT
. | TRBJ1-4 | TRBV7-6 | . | CASSLTGWGGTNEKLFF | TGTGCCAGCAGCTTAACGGGGTGGGGAGGAACTAATGAAAAACTGTTTTTT